This T cell receptor beta chain was recorded in a study of cytomegalovirus exposure and HLA in healthy donors. The CDR3 is 16 amino acids. The germline V gene has CDR1 ENHRY and CDR2 SYGVKD. Losses at the gene ends were 10 bases for V and 4 bases for J; bases not matched to a gene: 16. Both 60 Vbeta primers and 13 Jbeta primers went into the PCR. Here immunoSEQ multiplex PCR was the method, and the copy in TCRdb shows in-frame clones only, minus some. The sample carries 100,000 to 150,000 clones, around 67% recorded once. Participants comprised healthy donors of bone marrow. The rearrangement joins TRBV10-3 to TRBJ1-5, with 7 nucleotides matching TRBD1. Sequences were obtained from PBMCs. The clonotype was recovered from a woman aged 35 to 49 in good health and CMV-seropositive. CDR3 DNA: TGTGCCAGCAGCCCGTTAGGGACAGCCAAGAATCAGCCCCAGCATTTT. Residues: CASSPLGTAKNQPQHF.